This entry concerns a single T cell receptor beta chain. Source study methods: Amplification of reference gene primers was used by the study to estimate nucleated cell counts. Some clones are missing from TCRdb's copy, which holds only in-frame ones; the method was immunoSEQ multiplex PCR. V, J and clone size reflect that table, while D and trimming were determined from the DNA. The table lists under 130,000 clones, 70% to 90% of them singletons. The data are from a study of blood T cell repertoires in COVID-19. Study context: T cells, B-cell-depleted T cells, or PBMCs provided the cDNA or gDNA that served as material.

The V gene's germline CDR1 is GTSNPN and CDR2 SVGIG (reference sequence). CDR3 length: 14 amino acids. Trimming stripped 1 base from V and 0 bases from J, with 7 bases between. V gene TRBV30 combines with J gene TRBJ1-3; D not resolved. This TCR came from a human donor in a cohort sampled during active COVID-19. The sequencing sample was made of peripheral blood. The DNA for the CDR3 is TGTGCCTGGAGTGCCGTCTTCTCTGGAAACACCATATATTTT. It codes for CAWSAVFSGNTIYF.